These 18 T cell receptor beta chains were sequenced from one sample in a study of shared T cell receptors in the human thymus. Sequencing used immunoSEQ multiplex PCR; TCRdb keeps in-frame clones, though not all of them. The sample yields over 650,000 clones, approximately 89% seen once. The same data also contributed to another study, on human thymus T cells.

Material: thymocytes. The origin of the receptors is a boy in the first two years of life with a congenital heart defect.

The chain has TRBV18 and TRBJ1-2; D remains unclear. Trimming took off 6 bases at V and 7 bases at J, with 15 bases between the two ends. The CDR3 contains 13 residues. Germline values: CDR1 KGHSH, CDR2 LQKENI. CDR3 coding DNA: TGTGCCAGCTCCAATAAAAGAGAGGGTGGCTACACCTTC. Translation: CASSNKREGGYTF.

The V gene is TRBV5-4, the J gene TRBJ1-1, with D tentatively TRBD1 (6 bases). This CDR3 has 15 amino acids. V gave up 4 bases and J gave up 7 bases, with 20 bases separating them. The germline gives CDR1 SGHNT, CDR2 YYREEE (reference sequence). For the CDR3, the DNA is TGTGCCAGCAGCCGTGAGGGGCAGGACAGAGGTGAAGCTTTCTTT. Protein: CASSREGQDRGEAFF.

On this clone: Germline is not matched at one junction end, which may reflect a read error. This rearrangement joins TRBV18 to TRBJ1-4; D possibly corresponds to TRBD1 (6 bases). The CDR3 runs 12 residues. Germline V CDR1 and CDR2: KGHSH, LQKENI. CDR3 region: CASSRNRVDIGF. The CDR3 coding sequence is TGTGCCAGCTCACGTAACAGGGTGGATATAGGCTTT.

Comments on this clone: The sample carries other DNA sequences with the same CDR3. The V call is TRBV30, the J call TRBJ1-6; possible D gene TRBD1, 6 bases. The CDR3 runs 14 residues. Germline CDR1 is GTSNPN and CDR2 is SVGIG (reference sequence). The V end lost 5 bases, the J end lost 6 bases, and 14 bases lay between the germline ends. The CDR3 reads CAWEQGPPNSPLHF. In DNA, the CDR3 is TGTGCCTGGGAACAGGGACCCCCTAATTCACCCCTCCACTTT.

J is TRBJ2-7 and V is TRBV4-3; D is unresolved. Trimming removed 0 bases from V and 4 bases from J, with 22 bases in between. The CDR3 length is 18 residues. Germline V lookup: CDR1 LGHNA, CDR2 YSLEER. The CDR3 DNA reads TGCGCCAGCAGCCAAGAAAGGCGGCCAGCCATACCTGAATACGAGCAGTACTTC. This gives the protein CASSQERRPAIPEYEQYF.

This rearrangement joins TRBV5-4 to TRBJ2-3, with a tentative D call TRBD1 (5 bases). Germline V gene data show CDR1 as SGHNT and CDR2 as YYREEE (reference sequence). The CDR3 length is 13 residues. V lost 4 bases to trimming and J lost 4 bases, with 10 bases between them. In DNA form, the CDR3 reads TGTGCCAGCAGCAGGAAGGGGCCAGATACGCAGTATTTT. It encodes CASSRKGPDTQYF.

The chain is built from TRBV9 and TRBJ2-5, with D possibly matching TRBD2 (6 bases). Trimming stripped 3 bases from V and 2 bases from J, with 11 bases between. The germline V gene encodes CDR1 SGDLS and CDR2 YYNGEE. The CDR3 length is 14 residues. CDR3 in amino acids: CASSETSTQETQYF. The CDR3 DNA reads TGTGCCAGCAGCGAGACTAGTACGCAAGAGACCCAGTACTTC.

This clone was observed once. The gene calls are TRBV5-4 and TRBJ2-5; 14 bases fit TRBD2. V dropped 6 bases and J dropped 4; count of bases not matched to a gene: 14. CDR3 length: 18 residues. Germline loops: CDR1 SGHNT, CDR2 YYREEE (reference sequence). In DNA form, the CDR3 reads TGTGCCAGCACCGCTAAGCGACTAGCGGGAGGGGGTAGAGAGACCCAGTACTTC. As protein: CASTAKRLAGGGRETQYF.

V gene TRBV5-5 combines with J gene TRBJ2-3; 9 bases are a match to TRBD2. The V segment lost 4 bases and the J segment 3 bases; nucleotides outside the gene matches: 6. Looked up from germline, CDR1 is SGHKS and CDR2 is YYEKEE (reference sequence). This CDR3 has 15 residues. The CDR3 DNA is TGTGCCAGCAGCCTCTTAGCGGGAGAAACAGATACGCAGTATTTT. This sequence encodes CASSLLAGETDTQYF.

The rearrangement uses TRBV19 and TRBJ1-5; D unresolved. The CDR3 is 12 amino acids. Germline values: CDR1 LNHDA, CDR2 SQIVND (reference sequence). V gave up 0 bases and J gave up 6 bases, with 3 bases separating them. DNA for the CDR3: TGTGCCAGTAGTATAGAGGCTCAGCCCCAGCATTTT. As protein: CASSIEAQPQHF.

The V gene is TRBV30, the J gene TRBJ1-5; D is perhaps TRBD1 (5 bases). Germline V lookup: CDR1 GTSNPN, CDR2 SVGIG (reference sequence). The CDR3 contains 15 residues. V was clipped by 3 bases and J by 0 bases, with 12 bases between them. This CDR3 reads CAWSPPGVSNQPQHF. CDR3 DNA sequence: TGTGCCTGGAGCCCCCCGGGGGTTAGCAATCAGCCCCAGCATTTT.

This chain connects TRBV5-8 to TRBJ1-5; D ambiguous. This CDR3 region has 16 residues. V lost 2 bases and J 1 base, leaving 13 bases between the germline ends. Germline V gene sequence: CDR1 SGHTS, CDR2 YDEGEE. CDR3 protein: CASSFNGETSNQPQHF. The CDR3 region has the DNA TGTGCCAGCAGCTTTAATGGGGAGACAAGCAATCAGCCCCAGCATTTT.

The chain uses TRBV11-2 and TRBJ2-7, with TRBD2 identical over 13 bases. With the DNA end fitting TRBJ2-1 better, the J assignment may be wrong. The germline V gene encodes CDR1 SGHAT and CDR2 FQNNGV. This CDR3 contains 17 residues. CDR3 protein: CASSLVVLAGGPSEQFF. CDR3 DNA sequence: TGTGCCAGCAGCTTAGTGGTACTAGCGGGAGGGCCGAGTGAGCAGTTCTTC.

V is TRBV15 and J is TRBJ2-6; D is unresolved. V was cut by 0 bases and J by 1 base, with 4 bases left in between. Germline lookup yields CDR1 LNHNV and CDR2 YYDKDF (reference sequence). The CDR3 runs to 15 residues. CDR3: CATSREESGANVLTF. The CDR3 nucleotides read TGTGCCACCAGCAGAGAGGAGTCTGGGGCCAACGTCCTGACTTTC.

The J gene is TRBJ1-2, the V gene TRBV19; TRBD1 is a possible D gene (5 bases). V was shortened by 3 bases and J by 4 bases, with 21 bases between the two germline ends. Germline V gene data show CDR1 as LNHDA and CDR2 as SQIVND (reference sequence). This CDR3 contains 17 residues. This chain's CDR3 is CASSIADWGQGPYGYTF. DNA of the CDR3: TGTGCCAGTAGTATCGCGGATTGGGGCCAGGGTCCCTATGGCTACACCTTC.

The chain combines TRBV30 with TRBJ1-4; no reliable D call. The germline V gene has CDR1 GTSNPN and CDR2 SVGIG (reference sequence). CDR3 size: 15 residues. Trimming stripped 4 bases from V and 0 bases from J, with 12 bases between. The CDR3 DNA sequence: TGTGCCTGGAATCGCACAGCCGCAACTAATGAAAAACTGTTTTTT. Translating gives CAWNRTAATNEKLFF.

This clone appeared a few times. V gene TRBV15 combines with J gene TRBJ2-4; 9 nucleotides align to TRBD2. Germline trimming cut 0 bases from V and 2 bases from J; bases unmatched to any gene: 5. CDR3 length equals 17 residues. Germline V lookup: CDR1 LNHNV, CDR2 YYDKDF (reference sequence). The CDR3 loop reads CATSREIAGEPKNIQYF. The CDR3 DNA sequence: TGTGCCACCAGCAGAGAAATAGCGGGAGAGCCCAAAAACATTCAGTACTTC. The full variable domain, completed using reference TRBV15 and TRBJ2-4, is DAMVIQNPRYQVTQFGKPVTLSCSQTLNHNVMYWYQQKSSQAPKLLFHYYDKDFNNEADTPDNFQSRRPNTSFCFLDIRSPGLGDTAMYLCATSREIAGEPKNIQYFGAGTRLSVL.

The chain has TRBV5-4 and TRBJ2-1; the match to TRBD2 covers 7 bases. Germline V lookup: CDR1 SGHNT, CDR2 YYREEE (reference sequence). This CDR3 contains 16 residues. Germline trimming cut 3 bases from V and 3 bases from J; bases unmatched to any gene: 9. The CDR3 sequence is CASSSPASGDYNEQFF. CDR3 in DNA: TGTGCCAGCAGCTCCCCCGCCAGCGGGGACTACAATGAGCAGTTCTTC.